This TCR beta chain derives from a study of T cells in Graves' hyperthyroidism and ophthalmopathy. This clonotype was observed many times. Across 18 months, stable Graves' hyperthyroidism was marked by no progression to ophthalmopathy. The CDR3 is made up of 15 amino acids. Germline V gene lookup returns CDR1 MNHNS and CDR2 SASEGT. Germline trimming cut 5 bases from V and 3 bases from J; bases unmatched to any gene: 5. Amplified TCR beta CDR3 regions came from RNA transcripts. TCR CDR3 underwent first-round RT-PCR with the HTBI primer set. TCRdb used MiXCR to reprocess the multiplex PCR reads, holding one entry per CDR3 protein. The repertoire consists of some 350,000 distinct CDR3 sequences, with just under 25% occurring once and the leading ten covering more than 60%.

The J gene is TRBJ2-3, the V gene TRBV6-1, with 10 bases matching TRBD1. The sequenced sample was blood. This TCR was sampled from a man over 45 with Graves' hyperthyroidism. In nucleotides, the CDR3 is TGTGCCAGCAGTCAAGGACAGGGGGTAACAGATACGCAGTATTTT. Protein sequence: CASSQGQGVTDTQYF.